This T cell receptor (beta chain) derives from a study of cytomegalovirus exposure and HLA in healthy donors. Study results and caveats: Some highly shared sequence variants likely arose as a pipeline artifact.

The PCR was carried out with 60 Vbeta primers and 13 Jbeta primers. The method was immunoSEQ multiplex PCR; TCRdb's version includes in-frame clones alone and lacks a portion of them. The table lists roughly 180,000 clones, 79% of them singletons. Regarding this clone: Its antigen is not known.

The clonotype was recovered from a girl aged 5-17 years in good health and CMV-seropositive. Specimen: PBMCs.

The CDR3 sequence is CASSSRSRNQPQHF. The CDR3 nucleotides read TGTGCCAGCAGCTCGAGGAGCCGCAATCAGCCCCAGCATTTT. J is TRBJ1-5 and V is TRBV5-6, with D uncertain. Per germline, CDR1 SGHDT and CDR2 YYEEEE. V lost 3 bases and J 2 bases, leaving 9 bases between the germline ends. The length of the CDR3 is 14 residues.